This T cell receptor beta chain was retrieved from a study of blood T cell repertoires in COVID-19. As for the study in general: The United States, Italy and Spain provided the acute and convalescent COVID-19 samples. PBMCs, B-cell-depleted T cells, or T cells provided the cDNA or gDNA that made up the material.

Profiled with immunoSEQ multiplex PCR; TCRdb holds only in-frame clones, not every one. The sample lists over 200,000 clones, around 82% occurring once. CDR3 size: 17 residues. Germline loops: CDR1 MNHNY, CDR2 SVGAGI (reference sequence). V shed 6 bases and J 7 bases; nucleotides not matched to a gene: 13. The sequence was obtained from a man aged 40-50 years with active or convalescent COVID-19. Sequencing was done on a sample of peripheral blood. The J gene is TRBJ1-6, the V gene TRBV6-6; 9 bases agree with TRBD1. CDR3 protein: CASSRPGTGTGNSPLHF. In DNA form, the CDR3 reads TGTGCCAGCAGCCGACCCGGGACAGGGACCGGGAATTCACCCCTCCACTTT.